Each of the 16 T cell receptor beta chains below was sequenced from the same sample in a study of blood T cell repertoires in COVID-19. Assay: immunoSEQ multiplex PCR; the TCRdb copy retains only in-frame clones and omits some. The table has 200,000 to 250,000 clones, about nine tenths seen once. Sequencing was performed on PBMCs or T cells enriched from blood (not recorded which). The receptors stem from a woman in her forties with acute COVID-19.

The chain employs TRBV3-1 (or the pseudogene TRBV3-2) and TRBJ1-5; D unclear. V lost 4 bases to trimming and J lost 10 bases, with 14 bases between them. Germline values: CDR1 LGHDT, CDR2 YNNKEL (reference sequence). The CDR3 spans 13 residues. DNA of the CDR3: TGTGCCAGCAGCCCCTCCACAAGTGGTCCCCAGCATTTT. Amino acids: CASSPSTSGPQHF.

This sequence joins TRBV9 and TRBJ2-1, with D perhaps TRBD1 (5 bases). CDR1 SGDLS and CDR2 YYNGEE come from the germline V gene. The CDR3 covers 14 residues. Trimming removed 0 bases at V and 10 bases at J, with 14 bases between. The CDR3: CASSVEVREGEQFF. The CDR3 DNA reads TGTGCCAGCAGCGTAGAGGTCAGGGAAGGGGAGCAGTTCTTC.

The J gene is TRBJ1-2, the V gene TRBV27, with a weak D call TRBD1 (6 bases). The germline gives CDR1 MNHEY, CDR2 SMNVEV (reference sequence). This CDR3 comprises 15 residues. Deletions cut 0 bases from V and 4 bases from J, with 12 bases between. CDR3 coding DNA: TGTGCCAGCAGTTTATCGGGGCCAGGGGCCTATGGCTACACCTTC. This gives the protein CASSLSGPGAYGYTF.

This sequence joins TRBV2 and TRBJ1-1; no definite D call. With 10 bases removed from V and 6 bases from J, the gap between germline ends came to 9 bases. The CDR3 length is 10 residues. Germline assignment: CDR1 SNHLY and CDR2 FYNNEI. The DNA of the CDR3 is TGTGCCACGCAACACCCTGAAGCTTTCTTT. This gives the protein CATQHPEAFF.

This clone was detected only once. The J gene is TRBJ1-1, the V gene TRBV10-3; D remains ambiguous. V lost 7 bases to trimming and J lost 4 bases, with 13 bases between them. Germline assignment: CDR1 ENHRY and CDR2 SYGVKD. The CDR3 runs to 13 residues. In DNA form, the CDR3 reads TGTGCCATCACGCCAGCCGCGGCCACTGAAGCTTTCTTT. As protein: CAITPAAATEAFF.

CDR3 sequence reads: CASSVAAGGTGELFF. As DNA, the CDR3 is TGTGCCAGCAGCGTAGCTGCGGGGGGGACCGGGGAGCTGTTTTTT. The chain carries TRBV9 and TRBJ2-2, with TRBD2 matching over 9 bases. The CDR3 sequence is 15 residues long. CDR1 is SGDLS and CDR2 is YYNGEE in the germline V gene. V was pared by 0 bases and J by 5 bases, with 2 bases of the junction left unmatched. The full variable domain, its missing parts supplied by reference TRBV9 and TRBJ2-2, is DSGVTQTPKHLITATGQRVTLRCSPRSGDLSVYWYQQSLDQGLQFLIQYYNGEERAKGNILERFSAQQFPDLHSELNLSSLELGDSALYFCASSVAAGGTGELFFGEGSRLTVL.

A single count supports this clone. J is TRBJ1-5 and V is TRBV9, with D uncertain. Germline V CDR1 and CDR2: SGDLS, YYNGEE. The ends were cut back, 4 bases at V and 2 bases at J, with 7 bases in the middle. The CDR3 sequence is 13 residues long. The CDR3 here is CASSPHGNQPQHF. CDR3 sequence (DNA): TGTGCCAGCAGCCCCCATGGCAATCAGCCCCAGCATTTT.

This clone has a handful of counts. V and J are TRBV20-1 and TRBJ2-1, with D possibly TRBD2 on 5 matching bases. Germline V gene lookup returns CDR1 DFQATT and CDR2 SNEGSKA (reference sequence). The CDR3 covers 15 residues. V lost 3 bases and J lost 4, with 16 bases in between. The CDR3 loop is CSASEGGLGYNEQFF. In DNA form, the CDR3 reads TGCAGTGCTAGTGAGGGCGGACTGGGGTACAATGAGCAGTTCTTC.

The CDR3 region is CASSQTRPSTEAFF. CDR3 DNA: TGTGCCAGCAGTCAGACGAGGCCCAGCACTGAAGCTTTCTTT. This chain links TRBV27 with TRBJ1-1; D not resolved. The V and J ends lost 5 bases and 4 bases respectively, with 14 bases between them. CDR1 MNHEY and CDR2 SMNVEV come from the germline V gene (reference sequence). The CDR3 sequence is 14 residues long.

The chain recombines TRBV19 with TRBJ1-4; D unresolved. The CDR3 length is 15 residues. Per the germline V gene, CDR1 is LNHDA and CDR2 is SQIVND (reference sequence). Trimming shortened V by 7 bases and J by 0 bases, and 12 bases separated the two germline ends. In DNA, the CDR3 is TGTGCCAGTATGGCGGGGAAAGCAACTAATGAAAAACTGTTTTTT. Residues: CASMAGKATNEKLFF. Filled out from reference TRBV19 and TRBJ1-4, the complete variable domain reads DGGITQSPKYLFRKEGQNVTLSCEQNLNHDAMYWYRQDPGQGLRLIYYSQIVNDFQKGDIAEGYSVSREKKESFPLTVTSAQKNPTAFYLCASMAGKATNEKLFFGSGTQLSVL.

V gene TRBV29-1 combines with J gene TRBJ1-1; no reliable D call. The CDR3 runs to 12 residues. Trimming removed 6 bases from V and 4 bases from J, with 12 bases in between. Germline V gene sequence: CDR1 SQVTM, CDR2 ANQGSEA. The CDR3 spells CSVFLSATEAFF. CDR3 nucleotides: TGCAGCGTGTTCCTATCCGCCACTGAAGCTTTCTTT.

The rearrangement links TRBV12-5 to TRBJ2-7; D is unclear. Trimming took 6 bases from V and 3 from J, leaving 6 bases between them. Germline-derived CDR1 and CDR2 are LGHNT and FRNRAP. This CDR3 comprises 11 residues. CDR3 sequence (DNA): TGTGCTAGTGGGAATAGCTACGAGCAGTACGTC. Translated: CASGNSYEQYV.

The genes are TRBV24-1 and TRBJ1-4; no reliable D call. The V gene's germline CDR1 is KGHDR and CDR2 SFDVKD. V was shortened by 9 bases and J by 8 bases, with 12 bases between the two germline ends. The CDR3 contains 12 residues. Here the CDR3 DNA reads TGTGCCACCGGCAGCCTGCGGGAAAAACTGTTTTTT. This encodes CATGSLREKLFF.

The chain joins TRBV4-1 to TRBJ1-2, with D possibly being TRBD1 (6 bases). CDR1 is MGHRA, CDR2 YSYEKL, per germline. V was clipped by 0 bases and J by 7 bases, with 21 bases between them. The CDR3 totals 17 residues. The CDR3 nucleotides are TGCGCCAGCAGCCAAGAGGGCAGGGGCACGACCTCCCGTGGCTACACCTTC. It encodes CASSQEGRGTTSRGYTF.

The chain links TRBV19 to TRBJ2-2, with 8 positions matching TRBD1. The CDR3 sequence is 18 residues long. V lost 9 bases and J lost 2; bases outside the gene matches: 17. CDR1 is LNHDA, CDR2 SQIVND, per germline (reference sequence). CDR3 nucleotides: TGTGCCAGCCGCCGGGACAGGATTACCCCTAGTAACACCGGGGAGCTGTTTTTT. It specifies CASRRDRITPSNTGELFF.

The rearrangement joins TRBV30 to TRBJ1-4; a possible D gene is TRBD1 (5 bases). Looked up from germline, CDR1 is GTSNPN and CDR2 is SVGIG (reference sequence). V was clipped by 4 bases and J by 0 bases, with 12 bases between them. This CDR3 is 15 amino acids long. Written as DNA, the CDR3 is TGTGCCTGGACCCAGACAGCTGCAACTAATGAAAAACTGTTTTTT. Translated, it gives CAWTQTAATNEKLFF. The variable domain in full, completed from reference TRBV30 and TRBJ1-4, reads SQTIHQWPATLVQPVGSPLSLECTVEGTSNPNLYWYRQAAGRGLQLLFYSVGIGQISSEVPQNLSASRPQDRQFILSSKKLLLSDSGFYLCAWTQTAATNEKLFFGSGTQLSVL.